The source of this T cell receptor (beta chain) is a study of T cell changes during pregnancy in multiple sclerosis. CDR3 length equals 16 residues. Germline trimming cut 3 bases from V and 3 bases from J; bases unmatched to any gene: 5. Germline loops: CDR1 MNHEY, CDR2 SMNVEV (reference sequence). The method was immunoSEQ multiplex PCR; TCRdb's version includes in-frame clones alone and lacks a portion of them. The sample contains 60,000 to 75,000 clones, about 94% of which appear only once. This clonotype was obtained from a female donor with multiple sclerosis, enrolled in a pregnancy study. This sequence joins TRBV27 and TRBJ2-3; TRBD2 aligns across 11 bases. The specimen comprised CD8+ T cells from peripheral blood mononuclear cells, sampled in the second trimester of pregnancy. As DNA, the CDR3 is TGTGCCAGCAGTTTGCCAACTAGCGGGAGAACAGATACGCAGTATTTT. Residues: CASSLPTSGRTDTQYF.